The TCR beta chain described here comes from a study of human thymus T cells. Study-level findings and limits: Overlap was high between thymic repertoires from unrelated individuals, as reported in related research.

Method: immunoSEQ multiplex PCR; TCRdb's copy keeps in-frame clones and lacks some. There are about 130,000 clones in the sample; about 93% occur only once, and around 0.025% lies in the top ten. Resections that were taken during corrective heart surgery supplied the thymus tissue. Having surgery to correct congenital heart defects, healthy Finnish infants acted as the donors. This CDR3 has 18 amino acids. V dropped 0 bases and J dropped 2; count of bases not matched to a gene: 10. Germline V gene data show CDR1 as MGHDK and CDR2 as SYGVNS. Concerning this clone: Its antigen is unidentified.

The V and J genes are TRBV25-1 and TRBJ2-5; 9 nucleotides match TRBD2. Input material: thymus tissue. This clonotype was sampled from a boy in the first two years of life with a congenital heart defect but otherwise immunologically healthy. CDR3 DNA sequence: TGTGCCAGCAGTGAATACTGGAATGGTAGCGGGAGACAAGAGACCCAGTACTTC. Protein product: CASSEYWNGSGRQETQYF.